The rows below give T cell receptor beta chains drawn from one sample of a study of blood T cells in healthy people across ages. TCRdb re-called the 5' RACE reads through MiXCR, storing one row per CDR3 protein. The data show about 1.4 million distinct CDR3 sequences, with almost 60% seen just once and roughly 6.3% held by the top ten. Sequencing was performed on blood. These receptors came from a man younger than 35 in good health. CDR3s include the opening cysteine and the closing phenylalanine or tryptophan. Fields, in order: D gene, CDR3 length, clone size, V gene, J gene, CDR3 protein, CDR3 DNA. A D gene is named only where the DNA matches it firmly. Size values are once, few and many counts, or a class for expanded clones, and some rows have none.

D: .; length: 16; size: .; V: TRBV27; J: TRBJ2-1; CDR3: CASATGRGSSYNEQFF; DNA: TGTGCCAGCGCGACCGGCCGGGGGAGCTCCTACAATGAGCAGTTCTTC
D: .; length: 15; size: .; V: TRBV6-5; J: TRBJ1-2; CDR3: CASSPKGTQDYGYTF; DNA: TGTGCCAGCAGTCCCAAGGGAACGCAGGACTATGGCTACACCTTC
D: .; length: 14; size: .; V: TRBV25-1; J: TRBJ2-7; CDR3: CASSAPGLRSEQYF; DNA: TGTGCCAGCAGTGCCCCTGGACTGCGGTCCGAGCAGTACTTC
D: .; length: 15; size: .; V: TRBV5-4; J: TRBJ2-4; CDR3: CASSLGWGTKNIQYF; DNA: TGTGCCAGCAGCTTGGGGTGGGGGACCAAAAACATTCAGTACTTC
D: .; length: 13; size: .; V: TRBV27; J: TRBJ2-1; CDR3: CASRLDPGNEQFF; DNA: TGTGCCAGCAGACTGGACCCCGGGAATGAGCAGTTCTTC
D: TRBD1; length: 14; size: .; V: TRBV6-6; J: TRBJ1-1; CDR3: CASTRPGQGFAAFF; DNA: TGTGCCAGCACGAGACCGGGACAGGGTTTTGCGGCTTTCTTT
D: .; length: 13; size: .; V: TRBV4-3; J: TRBJ2-3; CDR3: CASSQTTPDKQYF; DNA: TGCGCCAGCAGCCAAACGACCCCAGATAAGCAGTATTTT
D: TRBD2; length: 22; size: .; V: TRBV12-3/TRBV12-4; J: TRBJ2-3; CDR3: CASSRDRVTGLAETISTDTQYF; DNA: TGTGCCAGCAGTCGGGACAGGGTTACGGGACTAGCGGAGACGATTAGCACAGATACGCAGTATTTT
D: TRBD1; length: 17; size: .; V: TRBV20-1; J: TRBJ1-6; CDR3: CSARAGQGRTYNSPLHF; DNA: TGCAGTGCTAGAGCCGGACAGGGGAGGACCTATAATTCACCCCTCCACTTT
D: TRBD2; length: 14; size: .; V: TRBV11-2; J: TRBJ2-7; CDR3: CASSGEGTSYEQYF; DNA: TGTGCCAGCAGCGGGGAGGGGACTAGCTACGAGCAGTACTTC
D: TRBD1; length: 13; size: .; V: TRBV20-1; J: TRBJ2-7; CDR3: CSATTGTGYEQYF; DNA: TGCAGTGCTACCACCGGGACAGGGTACGAGCAGTACTTC
D: TRBD1; length: 16; size: .; V: TRBV5-1; J: TRBJ1-3; CDR3: CASSLDGRGPGNTIYF; DNA: TGCGCCAGCAGCTTGGACGGCAGGGGGCCTGGAAACACCATATATTTT
D: .; length: 16; size: .; V: TRBV5-5; J: TRBJ1-4; CDR3: CASSLGLLEANEKLFF; DNA: TGTGCCAGCAGCTTGGGACTACTAGAGGCTAATGAAAAACTGTTTTTT
D: .; length: 13; size: .; V: TRBV29-1; J: TRBJ1-1; CDR3: CSSRATHNTEAFF; DNA: TGCAGCTCCCGGGCCACCCATAACACTGAAGCTTTCTTT
D: .; length: 12; size: once; V: TRBV4-2; J: TRBJ2-3; CDR3: CASGDFRDTQYF; DNA: TGTGCCAGCGGCGATTTTAGAGATACGCAGTATTTT
D: .; length: 17; size: .; V: TRBV7-9; J: TRBJ2-1; CDR3: CASSLIWTFHNSNEQFF; DNA: TGTGCCAGCAGCTTAATATGGACTTTCCACAATTCCAATGAGCAGTTCTTC
D: TRBD2; length: 17; size: .; V: TRBV6-1; J: TRBJ2-3; CDR3: CASSEVTSGGLTDTQYF; DNA: TGTGCCAGCAGTGAGGTGACTAGCGGGGGGTTAACAGATACGCAGTATTTT
D: .; length: 13; size: .; V: TRBV15; J: TRBJ1-2; CDR3: CATSSQGAHGYTF; DNA: TGTGCCACCAGCAGCCAAGGGGCGCATGGCTACACCTTC
D: TRBD2; length: 14; size: once; V: TRBV7-8; J: TRBJ2-5; CDR3: CASSSSGGRQTQYF; DNA: TGTGCCAGCAGCTCCTCGGGGGGGCGACAGACCCAGTACTTC
D: .; length: 14; size: .; V: TRBV14; J: TRBJ2-1; CDR3: CASSFRSLNAEQFF; DNA: TGTGCCAGCAGCTTTCGGTCCCTCAACGCAGAGCAGTTCTTC
D: .; length: 13; size: .; V: TRBV5-8; J: TRBJ1-2; CDR3: CASRFRRGDGYTF; DNA: TGTGCCAGCAGGTTCCGTCGGGGCGATGGCTACACCTTC
D: .; length: 15; size: .; V: TRBV29-1; J: TRBJ2-1; CDR3: CSVERGGPGGNEQFF; DNA: TGCAGCGTTGAACGTGGGGGGCCAGGGGGCAATGAGCAGTTCTTC
D: TRBD2; length: 14; size: .; V: TRBV2; J: TRBJ2-4; CDR3: CASTPQAGVNIQYF; DNA: TGTGCCAGCACCCCCCAAGCGGGGGTAAACATTCAGTACTTC
D: .; length: 16; size: .; V: TRBV4-1; J: TRBJ2-5; CDR3: CASRPDGGVGRETQYF; DNA: TGCGCCAGCAGACCCGACGGGGGAGTCGGGCGAGAGACCCAGTACTTC
D: .; length: 15; size: .; V: TRBV4-3; J: TRBJ1-5; CDR3: CASSQDGTDNQPQHF; DNA: TGCGCCAGCAGCCAAGACGGGACGGACAATCAGCCCCAGCATTTT
D: .; length: 13; size: .; V: TRBV7-9; J: TRBJ2-7; CDR3: CASSTPGMGEQYF; DNA: TGTGCCAGCAGCACCCCCGGTATGGGTGAGCAGTACTTC
D: TRBD1; length: 14; size: .; V: TRBV29-1; J: TRBJ2-7; CDR3: CSVGDRAGLDEQYF; DNA: TGCAGCGTTGGGGACAGGGCTGGGTTGGATGAGCAGTACTTC
D: TRBD1; length: 14; size: .; V: TRBV20-1; J: TRBJ1-2; CDR3: CSARGDRVSYGYTF; DNA: TGCAGTGCTAGAGGGGACAGAGTATCCTATGGCTACACCTTC
D: TRBD2; length: 15; size: .; V: TRBV27; J: TRBJ2-7; CDR3: CASSSLAGLLDEQYF; DNA: TGTGCCAGCAGTTCTCTAGCGGGTCTTTTGGACGAGCAGTACTTC
D: TRBD2; length: 18; size: .; V: TRBV20-1; J: TRBJ2-7; CDR3: CSAREGKRGGPNSYEQYF; DNA: TGCAGTGCTAGAGAGGGGAAGCGGGGGGGCCCTAACTCCTACGAGCAGTACTTC
D: .; length: 15; size: few; V: TRBV7-2; J: TRBJ2-1; CDR3: CASSPGTVVSDEQFF; DNA: TGTGCCAGCAGTCCTGGCACCGTTGTGTCGGATGAGCAGTTCTTC
D: .; length: 16; size: .; V: TRBV4-3; J: TRBJ2-1; CDR3: CASSQDISAGRYEQFF; DNA: TGCGCCAGCAGCCAAGACATTAGCGCGGGTCGGTATGAGCAGTTCTTC
D: TRBD2; length: 16; size: .; V: TRBV3-1; J: TRBJ2-1; CDR3: CASSQVWSSGMIEQFF; DNA: TGTGCCAGCAGCCAAGTTTGGTCTAGCGGGATGATTGAGCAGTTCTTC
D: .; length: 15; size: .; V: TRBV12-3/TRBV12-4; J: TRBJ2-1; CDR3: CASSHFTGILDEQFF; DNA: TGTGCCAGCAGCCACTTCACAGGGATACTAGACGAGCAGTTCTTC
D: TRBD1; length: 15; size: .; V: TRBV28; J: TRBJ1-1; CDR3: CASRAETGLASEAFF; DNA: TGTGCCAGCAGAGCCGAGACAGGGCTGGCCTCTGAAGCTTTCTTT
D: .; length: 15; size: once; V: TRBV3-1; J: TRBJ1-1; CDR3: CASSQGPAGHTEAFF; DNA: TGTGCCAGCAGCCAAGGTCCGGCGGGGCACACTGAAGCTTTCTTT
D: TRBD2; length: 20; size: .; V: TRBV5-1; J: TRBJ2-3; CDR3: CASSSASGSGRAFLPYTQYF; DNA: TGCGCCAGCAGCTCTGCCTCGGGTAGCGGGAGGGCCTTCTTACCTTATACGCAGTATTTT
D: .; length: 13; size: .; V: TRBV12-3/TRBV12-4; J: TRBJ2-3; CDR3: CANSLGLLDTQYF; DNA: TGTGCCAACAGTTTAGGGCTACTAGATACGCAGTATTTT
D: .; length: 10; size: .; V: TRBV7-9; J: TRBJ2-7; CDR3: CASTPGEQYF; DNA: TGTGCCAGCACCCCTGGGGAGCAGTACTTC
D: .; length: 13; size: .; V: TRBV20-1; J: TRBJ2-7; CDR3: CSTGGLGQYEQYF; DNA: TGCAGTACCGGTGGGCTAGGCCAGTACGAGCAGTACTTC
D: TRBD1; length: 16; size: .; V: TRBV11-1; J: TRBJ2-3; CDR3: CASSHGQVPFTDPQYF; DNA: TGTGCCAGCAGCCACGGACAGGTCCCCTTCACAGATCCGCAGTATTTT
D: .; length: 15; size: .; V: TRBV5-8; J: TRBJ2-7; CDR3: CASSLVRDGHYEQYF; DNA: TGTGCCAGCAGCTTGGTACGGGACGGCCACTACGAGCAGTACTTC
D: .; length: 11; size: .; V: TRBV20-1; J: TRBJ2-1; CDR3: CSARFGQSQFF; DNA: TGCAGTGCTAGATTTGGGCAGTCGCAGTTCTTC
D: .; length: 18; size: .; V: TRBV4-3; J: TRBJ2-3; CDR3: CASSQDISLGVPTDTQYF; DNA: TGCGCCAGCAGCCAAGATATCTCTTTGGGAGTTCCCACAGATACGCAGTATTTT
D: .; length: 18; size: .; V: TRBV6-5; J: TRBJ1-5; CDR3: CASSYITSGSLRDQPQHF; DNA: TGTGCCAGCAGTTACATAACTTCCGGGAGCTTAAGGGATCAGCCCCAGCATTTT
D: .; length: 14; size: few; V: TRBV12-3/TRBV12-4; J: TRBJ1-1; CDR3: CASRHRVGISEAFF; DNA: TGTGCCAGCAGGCACAGGGTAGGGATTAGTGAAGCTTTCTTT
D: .; length: 11; size: .; V: TRBV20-1; J: TRBJ1-1; CDR3: CSARPGVEAFF; DNA: TGCAGTGCTAGACCAGGGGTTGAAGCTTTCTTT
D: .; length: 14; size: .; V: TRBV20-1; J: TRBJ2-1; CDR3: CSASVYGNYNEQFF; DNA: TGCAGTGCTAGTGTTTACGGGAACTACAATGAGCAGTTCTTC
D: .; length: 14; size: few; V: TRBV10-3; J: TRBJ2-7; CDR3: CAIKGPSGINEQYF; DNA: TGTGCCATCAAGGGTCCCTCAGGCATCAACGAGCAGTACTTC
D: TRBD1; length: 12; size: .; V: TRBV20-1; J: TRBJ1-2; CDR3: CSAWGQNYGYTF; DNA: TGCAGTGCCTGGGGACAGAACTATGGCTACACCTTC
D: TRBD1; length: 13; size: .; V: TRBV29-1; J: TRBJ1-2; CDR3: CSVGQGMFHGYTF; DNA: TGCAGCGTTGGACAGGGGATGTTCCATGGCTACACCTTC
D: .; length: 13; size: .; V: TRBV11-2; J: TRBJ2-2; CDR3: CASSLVRRGELFF; DNA: TGTGCCAGCAGCTTAGTCCGCCGCGGGGAGCTGTTTTTT
D: TRBD2; length: 17; size: .; V: TRBV3-1; J: TRBJ2-5; CDR3: CASSQGRLAGGRGTQYF; DNA: TGTGCCAGCAGCCAAGGTCGGCTAGCGGGAGGGCGGGGGACCCAGTACTTC
D: TRBD1; length: 14; size: .; V: TRBV15; J: TRBJ2-7; CDR3: CATSREGRGYEQYF; DNA: TGTGCCACCAGCAGAGAGGGCAGGGGGTACGAGCAGTACTTC
D: .; length: 15; size: .; V: TRBV9; J: TRBJ1-2; CDR3: CASSRPGAALYGYTF; DNA: TGTGCCAGCAGCCGCCCAGGGGCGGCCCTCTATGGCTACACCTTC
D: .; length: 13; size: many; V: TRBV9; J: TRBJ1-5; CDR3: CASSVGSNQPQHF; DNA: TGTGCCAGCAGCGTAGGTAGCAATCAGCCCCAGCATTTT